The source of this TCR beta chain is a study of T-cell memory formation after mild COVID-19. General study points: Mostly located in CM and EM were contracting CD4+ clones, with contracting CD8+ clones located in EMRA.

TCRdb used MiXCR to reprocess the 5' RACE reads, holding one entry per CDR3 protein. The repertoire holds about 600,000 distinct CDR3 sequences, with roughly 22% as singletons. For this clonotype: Its matching antigen is unknown.

Between the trimmed V and J ends, which lost 5 bases and 1 base, there was a span of 9 bases. Germline V CDR1 and CDR2: SEHNR, FQNEAQ (reference sequence). This CDR3 region has 13 residues. This sequence was found in an adult woman who had mild COVID-19 (a few samples of this study predate the infection). Cell type and time point are not known. The sample comprised PBMCs or a T cell subset sorted from them (not recorded which). V and J are TRBV7-9 and TRBJ2-7; D not certain. The CDR3 sequence is CASSPTASYEQYF. In DNA, the CDR3 is TGTGCCAGCAGCCCTACTGCTTCCTACGAGCAGTACTTC.